This T cell receptor (beta chain) was found in a study of shared clonotypes between healthy human individuals. Unsorted PBMC DNA underwent sequencing on ten immunoSEQ deep assay plates. How the authors handled the data: Filtering was not the same, since immunoSEQ gave junction-only sequences without quality scores. Sequencing used immunoSEQ multiplex PCR; TCRdb keeps in-frame clones, though not all of them. V and J calls and clone size are those listed in that table; D and trimming were worked out from the DNA. The data show more than 400,000 clones, about 72% seen once. Germline values: CDR1 MNHNS, CDR2 SASEGT. The CDR3 length is 12 residues. V was cut by 6 bases and J by 5 bases, with 10 bases left in between. Adult Caucasians living in Nashville, Tennessee made up all of the donors. The unsorted samples took approximately 98 million PBMCs to get genomic DNA.

The clonotype was recovered from a woman aged 40 to 50 in good health. Some clones in this sample may be carry-over from other donors' samples. The V and J genes are TRBV6-1 and TRBJ1-2; D possibly corresponds to TRBD1 (5 bases). Sample: PBMCs. The CDR3 DNA follows: TGTGCCAGCAGCTGGACAATTTATGGCTACACCTTC. Translation: CASSWTIYGYTF.